This paragraph covers one T cell receptor beta chain sequence. The germline CDR1 and CDR2 sequences are LNHDA and SQIVND (reference sequence). Trimming shortened V by 1 base and J by 1 base, and 10 bases separated the two germline ends. There are 15 residues in the CDR3. Profiled with immunoSEQ multiplex PCR; TCRdb holds only in-frame clones, not every one. This sample carries 70,000 to 95,000 clones, around nine tenths of them seen once, and the ten largest clones take 2.5% to 3%. These data belong to a study of OX40 agonist ivuxolimab in advanced cancers. Study overall: Administration of intravenous ivuxolimab to patients occurred every 2 weeks at 0.01 to 10 mg/kg.

The TCR sequence derives from an adult with an advanced solid tumor such as melanoma, head and neck, liver or kidney cancer. This chain connects TRBV19 to TRBJ1-1, with no clear D. The sample was CD4+ or CD8+ T cells sorted from blood, taken in a trial of the OX40 agonist ivuxolimab. The CDR3 DNA is TGTGCCAGTAGTATAGCCGGGAGGGCGAACACTGAAGCTTTCTTT. The encoded protein is CASSIAGRANTEAFF.